These 32 T cell receptor beta chains were all obtained from the same sample, sequenced in a study of T cell changes during pregnancy in multiple sclerosis. Data came from immunoSEQ multiplex PCR; TCRdb stores just in-frame clones and leaves some out. The sample has under 65,000 clones, 75% to 95% seen once; the top ten hold roughly 1.2%. Sample: peripheral blood, taken after pregnancy. All receptors come from a female donor in good health, enrolled as a control in a pregnancy study.

The chain has TRBV5-1 and TRBJ1-5; D unclear. The germline V and J ends were trimmed by 6 bases and 0 bases, with 16 bases remaining between them. The CDR3 sequence is 16 residues long. Germline CDR1 is SGHRS and CDR2 is YFSETQ. The CDR3 spells CASTGNWNYSNQPQHF. The CDR3 coding sequence is TGCGCCAGCACGGGAAACTGGAATTATAGCAATCAGCCCCAGCATTTT.

The chain carries TRBV28 and TRBJ2-1; D is unresolved. The germline CDR1 and CDR2 sequences are MDHEN and SYDVKM. The CDR3 consists of 13 residues. Trimming removed 8 bases from V and 10 bases from J, with 18 bases in between. CDR3 residues: CASAEKSRWEQFF. The DNA for the CDR3 is TGTGCCAGCGCCGAAAAATCTCGGTGGGAGCAGTTCTTC.

The chain is built from TRBV4-2 and TRBJ1-2; the D gene is possibly TRBD1 (5 bases). Germline V CDR1 and CDR2: LGHNA, YNFKEQ. Trimming left V 0 bases short and J 4 bases short, with 12 bases between. The length of the CDR3 is 15 residues. This chain's CDR3 is CASSQESGSGYGYTF. CDR3 bases: TGTGCCAGCAGCCAAGAGTCAGGGTCGGGCTATGGCTACACCTTC.

The gene calls are TRBV5-1 and TRBJ2-7; D possibly corresponds to TRBD2 (6 bases). The CDR3 has 14 residues. The germline CDR1 and CDR2 sequences are SGHRS and YFSETQ. Trimming took off 1 base at V and 5 bases at J, with 13 bases between the two ends. CDR3 region: CASSLISGVNEQYF. In DNA, the CDR3 is TGCGCCAGCAGCTTGATTTCGGGAGTCAACGAGCAGTACTTC. The full variable domain, completed using reference TRBV5-1 and TRBJ2-7, is KAGVTQTPRYLIKTRGQQVTLSCSPISGHRSVSWYQQTPGQGLQFLFEYFSETQRNKGNFPGRFSGRQFSNSRSEMNVSTLELGDSALYLCASSLISGVNEQYFGPGTRLTVT.

The chain is built from TRBV4-1 and TRBJ2-7, with a tentative D call TRBD2 (7 bases). Trimming removed 0 bases from V and 2 bases from J, with 14 bases in between. Germline V gene data show CDR1 as MGHRA and CDR2 as YSYEKL. The length of the CDR3 is 16 residues. CDR3 in amino acids: CASSQEWGGPAYEQYF. DNA for the CDR3: TGCGCCAGCAGCCAAGAATGGGGGGGGCCGGCCTACGAGCAGTACTTC.

The chain couples TRBV28 to TRBJ1-2, with D perhaps TRBD1 (5 bases). The V end was cut by 2 bases, the J end by 0 bases, with 13 bases between. The CDR3 is made up of 16 amino acids. Germline CDR1 is MDHEN and CDR2 is SYDVKM. The CDR3 nucleotides are TGTGCCAGCAGTTTAAACGGGGGACTGACTAACTATGGCTACACCTTC. This codes for CASSLNGGLTNYGYTF.

This chain connects TRBV7-2 to TRBJ2-7; a possible D gene is TRBD2 (6 bases). This CDR3 contains 13 residues. Germline-derived CDR1 and CDR2 are SGHTA and FQGNSA. Trimming removed 3 bases from V and 2 bases from J, with 8 bases in between. CDR3 region: CASSFREAYEQYF. The CDR3 DNA is TGTGCCAGCAGCTTCAGGGAGGCCTACGAGCAGTACTTC.

The chain combines TRBV18 with TRBJ1-1; 7 bases map to TRBD1. The CDR3 runs to 14 residues. J gave up 1 base and V 3 bases, and 2 bases lay outside the gene matches. CDR1 KGHSH and CDR2 LQKENI come from the germline V gene. The CDR3 sequence is CASSPGQSNTEAFF. CDR3 DNA sequence: TGTGCCAGCTCACCGGGACAGTCGAACACTGAAGCTTTCTTT. Full variable domain (outside the CDR3, taken from reference TRBV18 and TRBJ1-1): NAGVMQNPRHLVRRRGQEARLRCSPMKGHSHVYWYRQLPEEGLKFMVYLQKENIIDESGMPKERFSAEFPKEGPSILRIQQVVRGDSAAYFCASSPGQSNTEAFFGQGTRLTVV.

The rearrangement uses TRBV29-1 and TRBJ1-1, with D possibly matching TRBD1 (5 bases). The CDR3 sequence is 12 residues long. V was cut by 4 bases and J by 4 bases, with 10 bases left in between. Germline V gene lookup returns CDR1 SQVTM and CDR2 ANQGSEA. The CDR3 DNA is TGCAGCGTTGCCCGGGGGAGCACTGAAGCTTTCTTT. Amino acids: CSVARGSTEAFF.

This clone was recorded only once. The rearrangement uses TRBV7-9 and TRBJ2-7; D remains unclear. Germline V gene sequence: CDR1 SEHNR, CDR2 FQNEAQ (reference sequence). The CDR3 runs 13 residues. V was shortened by 5 bases and J by 3 bases, with 11 bases between the two germline ends. This CDR3 is CASSPVLLYEQYF. For the CDR3, the DNA is TGTGCCAGCAGCCCGGTTCTCCTCTACGAGCAGTACTTC.

The chain uses TRBV6-6 and TRBJ2-1; 12 bases align to TRBD1. V dropped 6 bases and J dropped 5; count of bases not matched to a gene: 5. The CDR3 covers 15 residues. Germline V gene lookup returns CDR1 MNHNY and CDR2 SVGAGI (reference sequence). The CDR3 is CASRTGTGGHNEQFF. The CDR3 region has the DNA TGTGCCAGCAGAACCGGGACAGGGGGCCACAATGAGCAGTTCTTC.

This clone was seen only once. The rearrangement links TRBV15 to TRBJ1-6, with D possibly TRBD1 on 5 matching bases. The length of the CDR3 is 13 residues. Germline CDR1 LNHNV, CDR2 YYDKDF (reference sequence). The ends were cut back, 7 bases at V and 11 bases at J, with 15 bases in the middle. CDR3 residues: CATTRQGGPPLHF. CDR3 DNA: TGTGCCACCACCCGGCAGGGTGGGCCACCCCTCCACTTT.

This chain joins TRBV5-4 and TRBJ1-6; possible D gene TRBD1, 6 bases. In germline, CDR1 is SGHNT, CDR2 YYREEE (reference sequence). The CDR3 runs 14 residues. Trimming took 0 bases from V and 9 from J, leaving 10 bases between them. The chain's CDR3 is CASSLDRAGSPLHF. In DNA, the CDR3 is TGTGCCAGCAGCTTGGACAGGGCGGGTTCACCCCTCCACTTT.

This chain uses TRBV18 with TRBJ2-3, with a tentative D call TRBD1 (5 bases). V dropped 2 bases and J dropped 0 bases, with 12 bases sitting between them. The CDR3 runs 16 residues. Germline V gene sequence: CDR1 KGHSH, CDR2 LQKENI. The CDR3 region is CASSPNYRPSTDTQYF. The CDR3, as DNA: TGTGCCAGCTCACCAAATTACAGGCCAAGCACAGATACGCAGTATTTT.

This sequence joins TRBV9 and TRBJ1-4; 9 nucleotides align to TRBD1. Germline values: CDR1 SGDLS, CDR2 YYNGEE. Trimming removed 3 bases from V and 7 bases from J; junction bases left unmatched: 4. The CDR3 is 14 amino acids. The CDR3: CASSGLTGGEKLFF. DNA for the CDR3: TGTGCCAGCAGCGGGCTGACAGGGGGTGAAAAACTGTTTTTT.

The chain employs TRBV5-1 and TRBJ1-4; D gene unclear. Germline values: CDR1 SGHRS, CDR2 YFSETQ. Trimming cost V 1 base and J 5 bases, with 12 bases left between them. CDR3 length equals 15 residues. The CDR3 region is CASSLTGLSNEKLFF. The CDR3 nucleotides read TGCGCCAGCAGCTTGACGGGGTTGAGCAATGAAAAACTGTTTTTT.

V usage is TRBV6-5 and J usage is TRBJ2-7; tentative D call: TRBD1 (6 bases). V gave up 0 bases and J gave up 0 bases, with 12 bases separating them. This CDR3 has 16 residues. Germline V gene data show CDR1 as MNHEY and CDR2 as SVGAGI. The CDR3 bases are TGTGCCAGCAGTTACTCGGTTCAGGGGAGCTCCTACGAGCAGTACTTC. It yields the protein CASSYSVQGSSYEQYF.

The chain joins TRBV7-2 to TRBJ2-7; D uncertain. Trimming cost V 3 bases and J 5 bases, with 11 bases left between them. Germline-derived CDR1 and CDR2 are SGHTA and FQGNSA. CDR3 size: 13 residues. Here the CDR3 reads CASSFDNRNEQYF. CDR3 sequence (DNA): TGTGCCAGCAGCTTTGATAATAGAAACGAGCAGTACTTC.

J is TRBJ1-1 and V is TRBV10-1, with D perhaps TRBD1 (5 bases). The CDR3 is made up of 15 amino acids. V was trimmed by 6 bases and J by 5 bases, leaving 19 bases between them. Germline V gene sequence: CDR1 WNHNN, CDR2 SYGVQD (reference sequence). CDR3 coding DNA: TGCGCCAGCAGGCCGGGAGGGGCCGGGAGAACTGAAGCTTTCTTT. Translation gives CASRPGGAGRTEAFF.

This rearrangement joins TRBV11-2 to TRBJ1-5, with 7 positions matching TRBD1. J was trimmed by 0 bases and V by 5 bases; bases with no gene match: 7. The germline V gene has CDR1 SGHAT and CDR2 FQNNGV. The CDR3 runs to 16 residues. CDR3 nucleotides: TGTGCCAGCAGCCTGACAGGGACGTATAGCAATCAGCCCCAGCATTTT. This translates into CASSLTGTYSNQPQHF.

This chain connects TRBV11-2 to TRBJ2-1; possibly TRBD2 for D (5 bases). The germline CDR1 and CDR2 sequences are SGHAT and FQNNGV. V shed 6 bases and J shed 4 bases, with 19 bases lying between them. The CDR3 extends over 16 amino acids. The CDR3 DNA is TGTGCCAGCAGTCCGCTGTCGGGAAAACATTACAATGAGCAGTTCTTC. Translated, it gives CASSPLSGKHYNEQFF.

The genes are TRBV4-1 and TRBJ1-4; tentative D call: TRBD1 (6 bases). CDR1 and CDR2 (germline): MGHRA, YSYEKL. The CDR3 loop spans 15 amino acids. The V and J ends lost 1 base and 10 bases respectively, with 16 bases between them. CDR3 loop: CASSQGGVRGGKLFF. CDR3 bases: TGCGCCAGCAGCCAAGGGGGAGTCAGGGGTGGAAAACTGTTTTTT.

The rearrangement joins TRBV4-2 to TRBJ2-6, with D perhaps matching TRBD2 (5 bases). CDR1 is LGHNA and CDR2 is YNFKEQ in the germline V gene. V shed 0 bases and J shed 0 bases, with 15 bases lying between them. The CDR3 extends over 19 amino acids. DNA for the CDR3: TGTGCCAGCAGCCAAGATTTAATAGAGGGTGGCTCTGGGGCCAACGTCCTGACTTTC. Protein sequence: CASSQDLIEGGSGANVLTF.

The rearrangement joins TRBV19 to TRBJ2-7, with TRBD2 matching over 11 bases. CDR3 length: 15 residues. Trimming at V came to 3 bases and at J to 3 bases, leaving 4 bases not matched to a gene. Germline V lookup: CDR1 LNHDA, CDR2 SQIVND (reference sequence). The CDR3 DNA follows: TGTGCCAGTAGTATGGGTCTAGCGGGGGGCTACGAGCAGTACTTC. It translates to CASSMGLAGGYEQYF.

The chain employs TRBV19 and TRBJ1-5, with 10 bases that match TRBD1. CDR1 and CDR2 from the germline V gene are LNHDA and SQIVND (reference sequence). The CDR3 sequence is 13 residues long. V lost 8 bases and J lost 6; bases outside the gene matches: 4. DNA for the CDR3: TGTGCCAGTGGCGGACAGGGGGGTCAGCCCCAGCATTTT. Protein: CASGGQGGQPQHF.

J is TRBJ2-4 and V is TRBV27, with D maybe TRBD2 (5 bases). This CDR3 has 13 residues. Germline V gives CDR1 MNHEY, CDR2 SMNVEV (reference sequence). V was trimmed by 4 bases and J by 7 bases, leaving 11 bases between them. CDR3 residues: CASSSREGNIQYF. Written as DNA, the CDR3 is TGTGCCAGCAGTTCCCGGGAAGGCAACATTCAGTACTTC.

The V and J genes are TRBV7-6 and TRBJ2-3; tentatively, D is TRBD1 (5 bases). The CDR3 runs to 11 residues. CDR1 is SGHVS and CDR2 is FNYEAQ in the germline V gene. V dropped 3 bases and J dropped 11 bases, with 9 bases sitting between them. This chain's CDR3 is CASSLGQGQYF. The CDR3 coding sequence is TGTGCCAGCAGCTTGGGGCAGGGGCAGTATTTT.

The chain recombines TRBV28 with TRBJ1-6; 7 bases line up with TRBD1. The CDR3 contains 17 residues. Trimming took 3 bases from V and 6 from J; bases not matched to a gene: 11. CDR1 is MDHEN and CDR2 is SYDVKM in the germline V gene. CDR3 protein: CASSFRGQVLSNSPLHF. The CDR3 DNA reads TGTGCCAGCAGTTTTAGAGGACAGGTTCTCTCTAATTCACCCCTCCACTTT.

The rearrangement links TRBV7-2 to TRBJ1-2; D is undetermined. V was clipped by 8 bases and J by 1 base, with 23 bases between them. The CDR3 has 17 residues. Germline loops: CDR1 SGHTA, CDR2 FQGNSA. CDR3 in amino acids: CASGGSGERRDNYGYTF. The CDR3 DNA sequence: TGTGCCAGCGGAGGTAGTGGGGAAAGGAGGGATAACTATGGCTACACCTTC.

The rearrangement uses TRBV5-4 and TRBJ2-3; a weak D match, TRBD1 (6 bases). The CDR3 sequence is 12 residues long. Trimming took off 4 bases at V and 10 bases at J, with 13 bases between the two ends. Germline values: CDR1 SGHNT, CDR2 YYREEE (reference sequence). CDR3 residues: CASSIPGQAQYF. The CDR3 DNA reads as TGTGCCAGCAGCATACCGGGACAAGCGCAGTATTTT. The complete variable domain, with remaining parts taken from reference TRBV5-4 and TRBJ2-3, reads ETGVTQSPTHLIKTRGQQVTLRCSSQSGHNTVSWYQQALGQGPQFIFQYYREEENGRGNFPPRFSGLQFPNYSSELNVNALELDDSALYLCASSIPGQAQYFGPGTRLTVL.

As for this clone: The sample holds other DNA sequences that translate to the same CDR3. The chain combines TRBV7-2 with TRBJ1-5; TRBD1 agrees at 7 bases. Trimming removed 4 bases from V and 3 bases from J; junction bases left unmatched: 6. Germline values: CDR1 SGHTA, CDR2 FQGNSA. CDR3 size: 15 residues. CDR3 DNA: TGTGCCAGCAGCTCACAGGGGTCGGCCAATCAGCCCCAGCATTTT. The encoded protein is CASSSQGSANQPQHF.

This chain connects TRBV21-1 to TRBJ1-5; the table assigns TRBD1, which was not confirmed against the DNA. TRBV21-1 is a known pseudogene. The CDR3 runs 15 residues. CDR3 sequence reads: CASSKKGDSNQPQHF. CDR3 in DNA: TGTGCCAGCAGCAAAAAGGGGGATAGCAATCAGCCCCAGCATTTT.